This paragraph covers one T cell receptor beta chain sequence. These data belong to a study of T cell changes during pregnancy in multiple sclerosis. Sequencing used immunoSEQ multiplex PCR; TCRdb keeps in-frame clones, though not all of them. The repertoire holds 40,000 to 55,000 clones, with nearly 95% as singletons. The V gene's germline CDR1 is MNHNS and CDR2 SASEGT. The J segment lost 5 bases and the V segment lost 2 bases, leaving 13 bases of the junction unmatched. This CDR3 has 17 residues. The rearrangement links TRBV6-1 to TRBJ2-7, with TRBD2 matching 9 bases. The sample consisted of CD4+ T cells from peripheral blood mononuclear cells, taken in the second trimester of pregnancy. This receptor was obtained from a female donor with multiple sclerosis, enrolled in a pregnancy study. CDR3 loop: CASSESHGSGGFNEQYF. The DNA for the CDR3 is TGTGCCAGCAGTGAATCCCATGGTAGCGGGGGTTTTAACGAGCAGTACTTC.